This T cell receptor beta chain was observed in a study of beta chain features in type 1 diabetes. Each of the CD4+ naive, central memory, regulatory and stem cell-like memory populations was sorted via CD45RO/CCR7/CD25/CD127/CD95/CD27. Worth noting for this clone: Its antigen is not known.

Overall study findings and caveats: Across patients, naive, central memory and Treg TCRB repertoires exhibited apparently greater similarity than was observed across healthy donors.

The germline V gene has CDR1 MDHEN and CDR2 SYDVKM. This CDR3 spans 11 amino acids. V was pared by 6 bases and J by 7 bases, with 6 bases between. Sequenced material consisted of expressed TCRB transcripts (all of the isolated RNA was reverse transcribed). Profiling relied on immunoSEQ multiplex PCR, and the TCRdb table lists in-frame clones only, not all of them. The sample records just over 600,000 clones, 15% to 17% being singletons. This chain uses TRBV28 with TRBJ1-4, with D uncertain. The sequencing input was naive CD4+ T cells from blood. The source is a young man in good health. The CDR3 DNA sequence: TGTGCCAGCAGGTGGGGTGAAAAACTGTTTTTT. It translates to CASRWGEKLFF.